Sequencing of this T cell receptor beta chain was carried out in a study of beta chain features in type 1 diabetes (dated by TCRdb to between 2017 and 2018). Notes on the research overall: No differences in mean age, gender distribution, total cell number or subset yield were found between patients and healthy donors. Naive and central memory subsets were obtained from all 30 or so donors, but regulatory and stem cell-like memory subsets were isolated from only 8 patients and 8 healthy donors. Across all samples, 107,917,701 sorted cells were examined, and cell number per subset correlated strongly with RNA yield. In the study, TCRB repertoires of sorted circulating CD4+ T cell subsets from recently diagnosed type 1 diabetes patients were compared with those of matched healthy donors.

This clone was counted only a few times. This receptor's antigen is unknown. No clone much larger than this one lies a single base away; base qualities are absent. Overall study results and their limits: Patients with type 1 diabetes made fewer insertions and deleted more nucleotides at VDJ recombination sites, implying thymic rearrangement abnormalities. Shorter templates might be favored by PCR, yet because patient and control samples were amplified and corrected together, any such skew would affect both groups equally. The naive, central memory and regulatory TCRB repertoires appeared to resemble one another more closely among patients than among healthy donors. Because cDNA rather than genomic DNA was sequenced, highly expressing activated cells could have been over-represented, although no difference in activation and CD3 levels was found between groups. HLA sub-analyses involved small numbers of individuals, so any influence of HLA type on TCRB rearrangement remained unresolved. Type 1 diabetes patients showed a moderate but significant shortening of TCRB CDR3 length in all four CD4+ subsets.

Each donor gave one peripheral blood draw, around 100 mL on average, collected into heparinised tubes. Using a panel that included CD45RO, CCR7, CD25, CD127, CD95 and CD27, naive, central memory, regulatory and stem cell-like memory CD4+ T cells were sorted on a BD FACSAria II. All sorted populations exceeded 95% purity. PBMCs were isolated right away by Lymphoprep density gradient centrifugation and were stained directly, without culture. So that batch effects would be minimized, each experiment stained and sorted samples in pairs, pairing one healthy donor with one patient. The entire isolated RNA was reverse transcribed using the High Capacity cDNA Reverse Transcription Kit, and thus expressed TCRB transcripts were sequenced. Deep immunoSEQ sequencing was applied to naive, central memory and regulatory T cell samples, giving an average of around 3.8 million total reads per sample. Sorted cells were lysed in RLT buffer, and RNA was extracted using DNase-treated RNeasy Micro or Mini kits according to cell number. Each cell subset was processed separately to prevent cross-contamination, with patient and healthy donor samples processed together. TCRB sequences were amplified from cDNA with the immunoSEQ multiplex PCR, producing 87-bp fragments spanning the CDR3 region. Sequencing of the amplicons was performed on the Illumina HiSeq platform. The study's own analysis went as follows. PCR bias was computationally corrected using synthetic template baselines, reads within Hamming distance 2 were collapsed, and singletons that could not be merged were discarded. By aligning reads against IMGT, V, D and J genes, CDR3 length, and insertions or deletions at six rearrangement sites were assigned. Within each subset, clonotype counts were normalized to the number of sorted cells before true diversity and Gini coefficients were calculated with the tcR R package. Repertoire sharing was quantified using the overlap coefficient calculated on TCRB nucleotide sequences. Out-of-frame TCRB sequences from naive cells were analyzed as a proxy for the pre-selection repertoire. As stored in TCRdb, this immuneACCESS dataset retains in-frame rearrangements with V and J assigned. A fraction of the clones does not appear; measured against another copy, unresolved V genes explain less than half of the discrepancy, and the remainder lacks a known reason. For V, J and clone size, that table is used; D and trimming come from the DNA. This sample comprises 250,000 or so clones, around 20% of them detected only once. The ten largest clones capture around 0.03% of the sample.

The receptor was isolated from a woman between 35 and 50 years old with type 1 diabetes. Sequenced input: naive CD4+ T cells from blood. The sample's cell subset or site label, in plain terms: true naive CD4+ T cells.

The CDR3: CASMGGPYEQYF. The sequence in DNA is TGTGCCAGCATGGGGGGTCCCTACGAGCAGTACTTC. This sequence uses TRBV28 and TRBJ2-7, and possibly TRBD2, on 6 matching bases. Trimming removed 7 bases from V and 2 bases from J, leaving 9 bases between the germline ends. The CDR3 holds 12 amino acids from the cysteine to the phenylalanine. The kept DNA is CDR3 alone, 36 bases in frame from the first base. CDR1 and CDR2, looked up from the germline V gene, are MDHEN and SYDVKM.